Listed below are T cell receptor beta chains from one sample, sequenced in a study of blood T cell repertoires in COVID-19. Clones were read by immunoSEQ multiplex PCR, and TCRdb kept only the in-frame ones, dropping some. The profile shows approximately 91,000 clones, 80% of them singletons. Specimen: peripheral blood. All receptors derive from a human donor in a cohort sampled during active COVID-19. CDR3s include the opening cysteine and the closing phenylalanine or tryptophan. Each record gives: CDR3 length, clone size, D gene, V gene, J gene, CDR3 protein, CDR3 DNA. A D gene is named only where the DNA matches it firmly. Not all rows give a size; the values are once, few, many and, for expanded clones, a class.

13	-	-	TRBV12-3/TRBV12-4	TRBJ1-6	CASTGSYNSPLHF	TGTGCCAGCACCGGCTCCTATAATTCACCCCTCCACTTT
15	-	-	TRBV5-1	TRBJ2-7	CASSLGGGAPDEQYF	TGCGCCAGCAGCTTAGGAGGCGGGGCGCCCGACGAGCAGTACTTC
14	-	-	TRBV5-4	TRBJ2-5	CASSFDRYKETQYF	TGTGCCAGCAGCTTTGACAGGTATAAGGAGACCCAGTACTTC
15	-	-	TRBV10-3	TRBJ1-3	CAISEFAGSGNTIYF	TGTGCCATCAGTGAATTTGCGGGCTCTGGAAACACCATATATTTT
12	-	-	TRBV2	TRBJ2-7	CASLGETYEQYF	TGTGCCAGCCTCGGGGAAACCTACGAGCAGTACTTC
14	-	-	TRBV2	TRBJ2-2	CASIPQGGAGELFF	TGTGCCAGCATTCCCCAGGGTGGGGCCGGGGAGCTGTTTTTT
13	few	-	TRBV3-1/TRBV3-2	TRBJ2-7	CASSQDGRGEQYF	TGTGCCAGCAGCCAAGACGGCCGAGGGGAGCAGTACTTC
14	-	TRBD2	TRBV10-3	TRBJ2-2	CAINLAGGTGELFF	TGTGCCATCAATCTAGCGGGAGGCACCGGGGAGCTGTTTTTT
12	-	-	TRBV24-1	TRBJ2-1	CATSDRYNEQFF	TGTGCCACCAGTGATCGGTACAATGAGCAGTTCTTC
14	-	TRBD1	TRBV24-1	TRBJ2-4	CATSDPGQKNIQYF	TGTGCCACCAGTGACCCGGGACAGAAAAACATTCAGTACTTC
15	-	-	TRBV5-1	TRBJ2-2	CASSESPVWTGELFF	TGCGCCAGCAGCGAGAGCCCGGTTTGGACCGGGGAGCTGTTTTTT
17	few	TRBD2	TRBV9	TRBJ2-5	CASSVAPVAGSGETQYF	TGTGCCAGCAGCGTAGCTCCGGTAGCGGGATCTGGAGAGACCCAGTACTTC
13	-	TRBD2	TRBV10-3	TRBJ2-1	CAIGTSTYNEQFF	TGTGCCATCGGGACTAGCACCTACAATGAGCAGTTCTTC
16	-	TRBD2	TRBV7-9	TRBJ2-3	CASSRKTSGRRDTQYF	TGTGCCAGCAGCCGGAAGACTAGCGGGAGACGAGATACGCAGTATTTT
15	few	TRBD1	TRBV7-9	TRBJ2-3	CASSLETGSTDTQYF	TGTGCCAGCAGCTTAGAGACAGGGAGCACAGATACGCAGTATTTT